These 5 T cell receptor beta chains were all obtained from the same sample, sequenced in a study of T-cell reconstitution after alpha-beta-depleted transplantation in children. Unique molecular identifiers were built into the TCRbeta library. TCRdb re-analysed the PCR reads in MiXCR, keeping a single row per CDR3 protein. The table shows about 300,000 distinct CDR3 sequences, with 6.5% to 9% occurring only once. General study points: Newly produced T cells mostly provided counts and TCRbeta diversity after one year, as hyperexpanded clones declined.

These receptors have no known antigen. Sample: peripheral blood, taken 360 days after TCRalphabeta/CD19-depleted stem cell transplant. The receptors here all came from a female patient between 2 and 10 years old who had a stem cell transplant for Fanconi anemia, so the T cells may come from the graft donor.

This clonotype occurred a few times. The chain employs TRBV13 and TRBJ2-7; D may be TRBD2 (6 bases). V was pared by 5 bases and J by 3 bases, with 11 bases between. There are 13 residues in the CDR3. The V gene's germline CDR1 is PRHDT and CDR2 FYEKMQ (reference sequence). CDR3 protein: CASSGGGFYEQYF. Here the CDR3 DNA reads TGTGCCAGCAGCGGAGGAGGGTTCTACGAGCAGTACTTC.

Many counts were recorded for this clonotype. The V gene is TRBV18, the J gene TRBJ2-1, with 7 bases fitting TRBD1. Germline values: CDR1 KGHSH, CDR2 LQKENI. V was pared by 4 bases and J by 6 bases, with 9 bases of the junction left unmatched. The CDR3 is 15 amino acids. CDR3 sequence (DNA): TGTGCCAGCTCACAGGGGGCCACCCTATCCAATGAGCAGTTCTTC. Its translation: CASSQGATLSNEQFF.

There are many counts of this clonotype. The chain recombines TRBV5-5 with TRBJ2-3; D remains unclear. Trimming left V 3 bases short and J 3 bases short, with 5 bases between. This CDR3 comprises 12 residues. Germline CDR1 reads SGHKS; CDR2 reads YYEKEE (reference sequence). This CDR3 reads CASSSDTDTQYF. The CDR3 nucleotides are TGTGCCAGCAGCTCTGATACAGATACGCAGTATTTT.

This clonotype showed up many times. The chain carries TRBV20-1 and TRBJ2-7; a possible D gene is TRBD1 (5 bases). CDR3 size: 12 residues. With 2 bases removed from V and 2 bases from J, the gap between germline ends came to 7 bases. Germline CDR1 and CDR2: DFQATT and SNEGSKA (reference sequence). CDR3 in DNA: TGCAGTGCTAGACAGGGTACCTACGAGCAGTACGTC. Translation gives CSARQGTYEQYV.

This clonotype was detected a few times. The chain has TRBV11-3 and TRBJ1-5; D unresolved. The CDR3 has 15 residues. Looked up from germline, CDR1 is SGHNT and CDR2 is YENEEA. V dropped 3 bases and J dropped 1 base, with 10 bases sitting between them. The DNA of the CDR3 is TGTGCCAGCAGCTTCAGCATGAGGAGCAATCAGCCCCAGCATTTT. This gives the protein CASSFSMRSNQPQHF.